Listed below are T cell receptor beta chains from one sample, sequenced in a study of graft-versus-host responses after intestinal transplantation. No antigen has been assigned to these receptors. Profiling relied on immunoSEQ multiplex PCR, and the TCRdb table lists in-frame clones only, not all of them. The sample has about 110,000 clones; around 90% are singletons. The material sequenced was unstimulated CD4+ T cells sorted from spleen or lymph node cells, taken before transplant. Receptors originate from a human donor who was the organ donor for an intestinal transplant. Both conserved end residues are part of each CDR3. D genes are given only for firm matches. A clone size is listed for some rows: how often the clone was seen (once, few, many), or a class if it is expanded.

j_call	d_call	v_call	clone_size	cdr3_nt	cdr3_aa
TRBJ2-7	.	TRBV27	.	TGTGCCAGCAGCCCCCTTGGAGAAAGCTCCTACGAGCAGTACTTC	CASSPLGESSYEQYF
TRBJ1-1	.	TRBV30	.	TGTGCCCGGGACACCTCGCTCGGAAAAGCTTTCTTT	CARDTSLGKAFF
TRBJ2-1	TRBD2	TRBV10-2	once	TGCGCCAGCAGTGAAGAGCTAGCGGGGTTATACAATGAGCAGTTCTTC	CASSEELAGLYNEQFF
TRBJ1-2	.	TRBV28	few	TGTGCCAGCAGGCTACAGAGCTATGGCTACACCTTC	CASRLQSYGYTF
TRBJ2-2	.	TRBV6-1	few	TGTGCCAGCAGTTGGATAGCTAACACCGGGGAGCTGTTTTTT	CASSWIANTGELFF
TRBJ1-6	.	TRBV19	.	TGTGCCAGTAGTGAGGGGCTCAATTCACCCCTCCACTTT	CASSEGLNSPLHF
TRBJ1-4	.	TRBV5-6	.	TGTGCCAGCAGCTTGTCAAGGGCAGTTGAAAGGGAAAAACTGTTTTTT	CASSLSRAVEREKLFF
TRBJ2-7	.	TRBV12-2	.	TGTGCAAGTCGCTTAGACAGCGGGGGGGATGCCTACGAGCAGTACTTC	CASRLDSGGDAYEQYF
TRBJ1-2	TRBD1	TRBV6-5	.	TGTGCCAGCAGTTACACTGGGACAGGAGGCTATGGCTACACCTTC	CASSYTGTGGYGYTF
TRBJ2-7	TRBD1	TRBV13	.	TGTGCCAGCAGCCGGACAGGGGGTAGGGAGCAGTACTTC	CASSRTGGREQYF
TRBJ2-3	TRBD2	TRBV11-2	.	TGTGCCAGCAGCTTGACTAGCGGGAGGCCTCGAAGCACAGATACGCAGTATTTT	CASSLTSGRPRSTDTQYF
TRBJ2-2	TRBD2	TRBV9	.	TGTGCCAGCAGCGTAGTTGCGGGAGGAGGCACCGGGGAGCTGTTTTTT	CASSVVAGGGTGELFF
TRBJ2-3	TRBD2	TRBV9	.	TGTGCCAGCAGCGTAGTCCCGGGGGGAGGGACAGATACGCAGTATTTT	CASSVVPGGGTDTQYF